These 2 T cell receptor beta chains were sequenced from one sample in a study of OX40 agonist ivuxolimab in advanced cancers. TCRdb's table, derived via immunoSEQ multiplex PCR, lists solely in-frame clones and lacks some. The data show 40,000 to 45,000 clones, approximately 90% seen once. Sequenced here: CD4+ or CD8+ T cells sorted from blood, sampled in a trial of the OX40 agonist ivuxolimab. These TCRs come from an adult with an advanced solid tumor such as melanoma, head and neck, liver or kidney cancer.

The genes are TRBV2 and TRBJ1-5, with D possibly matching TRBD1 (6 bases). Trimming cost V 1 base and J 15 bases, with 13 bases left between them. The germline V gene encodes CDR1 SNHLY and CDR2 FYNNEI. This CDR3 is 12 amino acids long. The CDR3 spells CASSEEGHPRHF. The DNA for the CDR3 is TGTGCCAGCAGTGAAGAGGGACACCCTAGGCATTTT.

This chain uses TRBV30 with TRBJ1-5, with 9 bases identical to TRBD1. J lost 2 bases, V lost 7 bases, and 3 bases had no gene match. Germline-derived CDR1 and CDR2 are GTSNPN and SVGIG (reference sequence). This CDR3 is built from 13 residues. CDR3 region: CALDRGGNQPQHF. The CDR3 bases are TGTGCCTTGGACAGGGGAGGCAATCAGCCCCAGCATTTT. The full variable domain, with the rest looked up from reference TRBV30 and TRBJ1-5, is SQTIHQWPATLVQPVGSPLSLECTVEGTSNPNLYWYRQAAGRGLQLLFYSVGIGQISSEVPQNLSASRPQDRQFILSSKKLLLSDSGFYLCALDRGGNQPQHFGDGTRLSIL.